This TCR beta chain stems from a study of blood T cell repertoires in COVID-19. Study background: Sample material is recorded as cDNA or gDNA derived from T cells, B-cell-depleted T cells, or PBMCs.

TCRdb keeps only in-frame clones here, not all; method: immunoSEQ multiplex PCR. Of about 150,000 clones in the sample, 87% were seen once. This receptor was taken from a woman aged 45-65 years with active or convalescent COVID-19. Sequencing was done on a sample of peripheral blood.

The CDR3 here is CASSFRTGESTGELFF. Written as DNA, the CDR3 is TGTGCCAGCAGCTTTAGGACAGGGGAGAGCACCGGGGAGCTGTTTTTT. The genes are TRBV7-9 and TRBJ2-2, with 9 bases identical to TRBD1. Looked up from germline, CDR1 is SEHNR and CDR2 is FQNEAQ (reference sequence). Unmatched junction bases numbered 6, after V lost 3 bases and J lost 4 bases. The CDR3 sequence is 16 residues long.